This T cell receptor beta chain was obtained from a study of monozygotic twins with inflammatory bowel disease. Study-level points and caveats: Among the T cells, different subtypes could not be distinguished.

TCRdb reprocessed the 5' RACE reads, keeping one entry per CDR3 protein, no DNA. This specimen shows a few hundred thousand distinct CDR3 sequences; the ten leading clones hold 2% to 2.5%. Germline assignment: CDR1 KGHSH and CDR2 LQKENI. The CDR3 consists of 16 residues. As regards this clonotype: Its antigen is as yet unknown.

The chain is built from TRBV18 and TRBJ1-3; TCRdb proposes TRBD1, but this gene call is untestable without DNA. This TCR was sampled from a human donor with ulcerative colitis or Crohn's disease, or a healthy co-twin of an affected twin (not recorded which). Input material: blood. The CDR3 spells CASSPRGQGNGNTIYF.